Listed below are T cell receptor beta chains from one sample, sequenced in a study of T-cell reconstitution after alpha-beta-depleted transplantation in children. TCRdb itself ran the PCR reads through MiXCR, one entry per CDR3 protein. The sample has roughly 610,000 distinct CDR3 sequences; roughly a tenth are singletons. Sample: PBMCs from the stem cell graft donor, taken from the stem cell graft. The receptors come from a human donor who donated a stem cell graft to a child with acute myeloid leukemia. Both conserved end residues are part of each CDR3. D genes are given only for firm matches. Expanded clones get a size class; other rows say once, few or many, or leave the size out.

TGTGCCGGACAGGGTCGCTCCTACAATGAGCAGTTCTTC | CAGQGRSYNEQFF | TRBD1 | TRBV28 | few | TRBJ2-1
TGCAGTGCTAGAGATTACAGGGGGGGGAATGAGCAGTTCTTC | CSARDYRGGNEQFF | - | TRBV20-1 | many | TRBJ2-1
TGTGCCAGCAGTGAATGGCAGGACGCACCTCTAATATTT | CASSEWQDAPLIF | - | TRBV6-1 | few | TRBJ1-1
TGCGCCAGCAGCCTTGGGACAGGTATTGAAGCTTTCTTT | CASSLGTGIEAFF | TRBD1 | TRBV5-1 | - | TRBJ1-1
TGTGCCAGCAGTCATGGGAGGGAAGCTTTCTTT | CASSHGREAFF | - | TRBV12-3/TRBV12-4 | many | TRBJ1-1
TGTGCCAGCAGTTCCGACAGGGGGACAGGTTTAAAGACCCAGTACTTC | CASSSDRGTGLKTQYF | TRBD1 | TRBV28 | many | TRBJ2-5
TGCAGCGTCGCGGAAAAGGGGGTGAACACTGAAGCTTTCTTT | CSVAEKGVNTEAFF | - | TRBV29-1 | many | TRBJ1-1
TGTGCCAGCAGTTTACAGCTCGTAGCGGGAGAGGGCACAGATACGCAGTATTTT | CASSLQLVAGEGTDTQYF | TRBD2 | TRBV12-3/TRBV12-4 | - | TRBJ2-3
TGTGCCAGCATCCAAGGGGGGAGCAATCAGCCCCAGCATTTT | CASIQGGSNQPQHF | - | TRBV28 | many | TRBJ1-5
TGTGCCAGCAGTTTTGACAGGGACCATGAGCAGTTCTTC | CASSFDRDHEQFF | TRBD1 | TRBV12-3/TRBV12-4 | - | TRBJ2-1
TGTGCCAGCAGCTGGTGGGACATCTACAATGAGCAGTTCTTC | CASSWWDIYNEQFF | - | TRBV7-9 | - | TRBJ2-1
TGCAGCGTTGTGGGTGAACAGGGGGCCACAGATACGCAGTATTTT | CSVVGEQGATDTQYF | TRBD1 | TRBV29-1 | - | TRBJ2-3
TGCAGTGCCGTCGCCGCGGGAGGGCCAAATACGCAGTATTTT | CSAVAAGGPNTQYF | TRBD2 | TRBV20-1 | - | TRBJ2-3
TGCAGTGCTGGAGGGACAGGGGATGGCTACACCTTC | CSAGGTGDGYTF | TRBD1 | TRBV20-1 | few | TRBJ1-2
TGTGCCACTACTAACTCTGGGGCCAACGTCCTGACTTTC | CATTNSGANVLTF | - | TRBV15 | few | TRBJ2-6
TGTGCCAGCAGCCTCTCGGACTACCAGTTCAATGAGCAGTTCTTC | CASSLSDYQFNEQFF | - | TRBV3-1 | few | TRBJ2-1
TGCAGCGTCCTACTAGCGGGAGCGGCAGTTGGGTGGGAGCAGTACTTC | CSVLLAGAAVGWEQYF | TRBD2 | TRBV29-1 | few | TRBJ2-7
TGCGCCAGCAGCCAAGATGTAGGCGGTTCCTACGAGCAGTACTTC | CASSQDVGGSYEQYF | - | TRBV4-3 | many | TRBJ2-7
TGTGCCAGCTGGGTCCATGTGGGCGAGCAGTACTTC | CASWVHVGEQYF | - | TRBV27 | few | TRBJ2-7
TGTGCCAGCAGTTTATTCGGCCAGGGGAGGGCCGGGGAGCTGTTTTTT | CASSLFGQGRAGELFF | - | TRBV28 | - | TRBJ2-2
TGTGCCAGCAGCTTAGAACGTGGGACTGGGACCCAGTACTTC | CASSLERGTGTQYF | - | TRBV7-2 | many | TRBJ2-5
TGCAGCGTTGCCCTAGCAGGGGCGCGAAACACCATATATTTT | CSVALAGARNTIYF | - | TRBV29-1 | - | TRBJ1-3
TGTGCCAGCAGCTCAGGGGGAACGACTTTGGGGACTAGCGGACCATACAATGAGCAGTTCTTC | CASSSGGTTLGTSGPYNEQFF | TRBD2 | TRBV11-2 | few | TRBJ2-1
TGCAGTGCTGGGGGACAGGGGAACTCCTACGAGCAGTACTTC | CSAGGQGNSYEQYF | TRBD1 | TRBV20-1 | many | TRBJ2-7